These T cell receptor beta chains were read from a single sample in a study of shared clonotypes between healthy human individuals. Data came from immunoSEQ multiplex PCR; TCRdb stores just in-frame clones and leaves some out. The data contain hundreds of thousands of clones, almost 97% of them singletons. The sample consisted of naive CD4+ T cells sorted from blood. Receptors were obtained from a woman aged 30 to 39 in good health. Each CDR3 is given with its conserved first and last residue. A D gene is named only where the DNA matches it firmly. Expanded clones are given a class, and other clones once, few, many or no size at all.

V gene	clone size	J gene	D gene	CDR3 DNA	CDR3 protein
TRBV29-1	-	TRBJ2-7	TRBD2	TGCAGCGTCGGGGGAGCCGGGCTAGCGGATCAGCAGTACTTC	CSVGGAGLADQQYF
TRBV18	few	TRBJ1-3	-	TGTGCCAGCTCACCGAAGGGATCTGGAAACACCATATATTTT	CASSPKGSGNTIYF
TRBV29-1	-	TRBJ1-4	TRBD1	TGCAGCGTTCCCGGGACAGGGGCTGAAAAACTGTTTTTT	CSVPGTGAEKLFF
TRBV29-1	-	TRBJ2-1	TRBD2	TGCAGCGTTGACAAACTGAGCGGGAGCGGTCTCAATGAGCAGTTCTTC	CSVDKLSGSGLNEQFF
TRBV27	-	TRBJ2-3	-	TGTGCCAGCAGTTTTTCCGGAAGCACAGATACGCAGTATTTT	CASSFSGSTDTQYF
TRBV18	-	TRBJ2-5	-	TGTGCCAGCTCACCAGAACACAGGGAGGGGACCCAGTACTTC	CASSPEHREGTQYF
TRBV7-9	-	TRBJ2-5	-	TGTGCCAGCAGCCCACTCTGGGAGGAGCAACAAGAGACCCAGTACTTC	CASSPLWEEQQETQYF
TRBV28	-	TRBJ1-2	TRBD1	TGTGCCAGCAGGGACAGGGCTAACTATGGCTACACCTTC	CASRDRANYGYTF
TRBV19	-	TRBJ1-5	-	TGTGCCAGTAGCCCGTTGCGGCAGCCCCAGCATTTT	CASSPLRQPQHF
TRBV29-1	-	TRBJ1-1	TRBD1	TGCAGCGCCTTCGGGACAGGGAACACTGAAGCTTTCTTT	CSAFGTGNTEAFF
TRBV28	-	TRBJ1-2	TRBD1	TGTGCCAGCAGCCCACAGGGGGTGGATGGCTACACCTTC	CASSPQGVDGYTF
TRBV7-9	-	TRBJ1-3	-	TGTGCCAGCAGCTTAGTGGCGATCCCGGCTGGAAACACCATATATTTT	CASSLVAIPAGNTIYF
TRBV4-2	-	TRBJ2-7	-	TGTGCCAGCAGCTTGGAGGCGGGGCCCTACGAGCAGTACTTC	CASSLEAGPYEQYF
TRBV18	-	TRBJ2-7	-	TGTGCCAGCTCACCGTCGGAGGGAGTGGGCTACGAGCAGTACTTC	CASSPSEGVGYEQYF
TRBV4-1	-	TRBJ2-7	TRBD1	TGCGCCAGCAGCCAACCGGGACAGTCGAGGCGCTACTACGAGCAGTACTTC	CASSQPGQSRRYYEQYF
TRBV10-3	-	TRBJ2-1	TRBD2	TGTGCCATCATGGGTCTAGCGGGGAACAATGAGCAGTTCTTC	CAIMGLAGNNEQFF
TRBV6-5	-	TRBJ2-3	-	TGTGCCAGCAGCAAAGCAGATACGCAGTATTTT	CASSKADTQYF
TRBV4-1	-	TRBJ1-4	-	TGCGCCAGCAGCCAACAGGGCCTTGATGAAAAACTGTTTTTT	CASSQQGLDEKLFF
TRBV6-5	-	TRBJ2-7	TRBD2	TGTGCCAGCAGTCCCACCTCTAGCGGGAGTTACGAGCAGTACTTC	CASSPTSSGSYEQYF
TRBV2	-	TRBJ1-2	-	TGTGCCAGCAGAGGACGGATAAGGGGGTTCGATGGCTACACCTTC	CASRGRIRGFDGYTF
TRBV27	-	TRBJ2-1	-	TGTGCCAGCAGAAGGGCGGGATCTCTCTACAATGAGCAGTTCTTC	CASRRAGSLYNEQFF
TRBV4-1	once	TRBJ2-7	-	TGCGCCAGCAGCCAGCCGGGAAAAGAGCCCGGCGAGCAGTACTTC	CASSQPGKEPGEQYF
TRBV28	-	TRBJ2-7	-	TGTGCCAGCAGTTCCGCAGTAACCTACGAGCAGTACTTC	CASSSAVTYEQYF
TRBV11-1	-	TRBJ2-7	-	TGTGCCAGCAGCTTAGGTGAGGAAGGTTTCGAGCAGTACTTC	CASSLGEEGFEQYF
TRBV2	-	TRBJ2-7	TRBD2	TGTGCCAGCAGTCCAGCGGGGCCCTACGAGCAGTACTTC	CASSPAGPYEQYF
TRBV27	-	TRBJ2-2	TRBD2	TGTGCCAGCAGTTACTTAGCGGGAGCGGTCACCGGGGAGCTGTTTTTT	CASSYLAGAVTGELFF
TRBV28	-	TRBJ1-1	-	TGTGCCAGCTCGCGACGAGACACTGAAGCTTTCTTT	CASSRRDTEAFF
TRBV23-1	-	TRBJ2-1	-	TGCGCCAGCAGATTGGAGGGAGGGGGGTTCTACAATGAGCAGTTCTTC	CASRLEGGGFYNEQFF
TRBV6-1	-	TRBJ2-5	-	TGTGCCAGTATACCTACGTACCAAGAGACCCAGTACTTC	CASIPTYQETQYF
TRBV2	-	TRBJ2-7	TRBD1	TGTGCCAGCACTCAAGGACAGGGATTCTCCTACGAGCAGTACTTC	CASTQGQGFSYEQYF
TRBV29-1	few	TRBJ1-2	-	TGCAGCGTTGATCCGGACGGTGGCTACACCTTC	CSVDPDGGYTF
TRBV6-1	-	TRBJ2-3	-	TGTGCCAGCCTAAAGACGTGGACAGATACGCAGTATTTT	CASLKTWTDTQYF
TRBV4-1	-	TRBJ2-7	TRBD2	TGCGCCAGCAGCCATGGGCTAGCGGGAGCAGGCGAGCAGTACTTC	CASSHGLAGAGEQYF
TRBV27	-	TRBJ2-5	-	TGTGCCAGCAGACTCACGGGGCGCCAAGAGACCCAGTACTTC	CASRLTGRQETQYF
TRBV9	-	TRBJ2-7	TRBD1	TGTGCCAGCAGCGTAGTTGGGACAGGGTGGAACGAGCAGTACTTC	CASSVVGTGWNEQYF
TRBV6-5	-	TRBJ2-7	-	TGTGCCAGCAGTTACTCTCGAGCCTACGAGCAGTACTTC	CASSYSRAYEQYF
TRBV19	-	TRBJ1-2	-	TGTGCCAGTAGTCCCCCAGGTCTGCGCGGCTACACCTTC	CASSPPGLRGYTF
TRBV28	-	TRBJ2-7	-	TGTGCCAGCAGTTTGCAGACCTACGAGCAGTACTTC	CASSLQTYEQYF
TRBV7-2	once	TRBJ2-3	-	TGTGCCAGCGTTTATACGGGAACAGATACGCAGTATTTT	CASVYTGTDTQYF
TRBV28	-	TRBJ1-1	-	TGTGCCAGCAGTGTGACAGACACTGAAGCTTTCTTT	CASSVTDTEAFF
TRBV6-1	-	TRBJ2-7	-	TGTGCCAGCAGTGAAATGACAGGACAGTCCTACGAGCAGTACTTC	CASSEMTGQSYEQYF
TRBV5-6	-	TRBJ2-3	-	TGTGCCAGCAGCTTATTAAGGAGGGGGGGCACAGATACGCAGTATTTT	CASSLLRRGGTDTQYF
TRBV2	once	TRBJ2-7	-	TGTGCCAGCACTAGCGCGACCTACGAGCAGTACTTC	CASTSATYEQYF
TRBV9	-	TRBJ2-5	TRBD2	TGTGCCAGCAGCCCGAGGGGTAGCGGGAGTTCGGAGACCCAGTACTTC	CASSPRGSGSSETQYF
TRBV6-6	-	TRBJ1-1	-	TGTGCCAGCAGTGGTCCGGGATCCAGGGGAGCTTTCTTT	CASSGPGSRGAFF
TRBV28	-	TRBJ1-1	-	TGTGCCAGCATGTCCCGGGAGAACACTGAAGCTTTCTTT	CASMSRENTEAFF